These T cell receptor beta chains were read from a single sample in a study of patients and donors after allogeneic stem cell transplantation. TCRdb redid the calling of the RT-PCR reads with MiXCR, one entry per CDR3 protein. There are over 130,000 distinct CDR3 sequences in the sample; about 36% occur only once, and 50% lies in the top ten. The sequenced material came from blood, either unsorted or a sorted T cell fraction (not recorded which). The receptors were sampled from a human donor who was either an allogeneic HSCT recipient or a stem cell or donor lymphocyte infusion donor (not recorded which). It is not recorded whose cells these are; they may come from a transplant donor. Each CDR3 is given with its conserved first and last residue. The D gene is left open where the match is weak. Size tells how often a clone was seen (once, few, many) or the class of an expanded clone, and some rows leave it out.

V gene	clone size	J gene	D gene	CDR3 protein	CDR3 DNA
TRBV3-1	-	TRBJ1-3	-	CASSPRKRGNTIYF	TGTGCCAGCAGCCCCCGAAAAAGGGGAAACACCATATATTTT
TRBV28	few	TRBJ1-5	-	CASSNGRKGNQPQHF	TGTGCCAGCAGTAACGGACGAAAGGGCAATCAGCCCCAGCATTTT
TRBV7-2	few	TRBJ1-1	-	CASSLRRGGSTEAFF	TGTGCCAGCAGCCTTCGGCGCGGGGGAAGCACTGAAGCTTTCTTT
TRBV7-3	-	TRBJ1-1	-	CASSLSENTEAFF	TGTGCCAGCAGCTTATCAGAAAACACTGAAGCTTTCTTT
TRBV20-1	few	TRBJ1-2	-	CSAHTAASYGYTF	TGCAGTGCTCATACAGCGGCCAGCTATGGCTACACCTTC
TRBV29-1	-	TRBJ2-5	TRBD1	CSVEIRQGREETQYF	TGCAGCGTTGAAATCCGACAGGGGAGAGAAGAGACCCAGTACTTC
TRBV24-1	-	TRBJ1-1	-	CATSEGPGTREAFF	TGTGCCACCAGTGAAGGCCCCGGCACCCGTGAAGCTTTCTTT
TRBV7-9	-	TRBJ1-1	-	CASSSQAPTEAFF	TGTGCCAGCAGCTCGCAGGCGCCCACTGAAGCTTTCTTT
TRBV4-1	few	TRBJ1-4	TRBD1	CASSQERDRLPTNEKLFF	TGCGCCAGCAGCCAAGAACGGGACAGACTACCAACTAATGAAAAACTGTTTTTT
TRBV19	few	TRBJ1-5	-	CASNKGLDVQPQHF	TGTGCCAGTAATAAGGGCCTTGATGTTCAGCCCCAGCATTTT
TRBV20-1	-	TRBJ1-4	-	CSARGPGTGNEKLFF	TGCAGTGCTAGAGGTCCCGGGACGGGGAATGAAAAACTGTTTTTT
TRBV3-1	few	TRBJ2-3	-	CASSQDDRIPLLADTQYF	TGTGCCAGCAGCCAAGATGATCGGATCCCTTTGCTGGCAGATACGCAGTATTTT
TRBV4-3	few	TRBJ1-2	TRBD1	CASSQYRTRDSNYGYTF	TGCGCCAGCAGCCAATATAGAACTCGGGACAGCAACTATGGCTACACCTTC
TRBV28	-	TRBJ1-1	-	CASNGWGLGTEAFF	TGTGCCAGCAACGGTTGGGGCTTGGGCACTGAAGCTTTCTTT